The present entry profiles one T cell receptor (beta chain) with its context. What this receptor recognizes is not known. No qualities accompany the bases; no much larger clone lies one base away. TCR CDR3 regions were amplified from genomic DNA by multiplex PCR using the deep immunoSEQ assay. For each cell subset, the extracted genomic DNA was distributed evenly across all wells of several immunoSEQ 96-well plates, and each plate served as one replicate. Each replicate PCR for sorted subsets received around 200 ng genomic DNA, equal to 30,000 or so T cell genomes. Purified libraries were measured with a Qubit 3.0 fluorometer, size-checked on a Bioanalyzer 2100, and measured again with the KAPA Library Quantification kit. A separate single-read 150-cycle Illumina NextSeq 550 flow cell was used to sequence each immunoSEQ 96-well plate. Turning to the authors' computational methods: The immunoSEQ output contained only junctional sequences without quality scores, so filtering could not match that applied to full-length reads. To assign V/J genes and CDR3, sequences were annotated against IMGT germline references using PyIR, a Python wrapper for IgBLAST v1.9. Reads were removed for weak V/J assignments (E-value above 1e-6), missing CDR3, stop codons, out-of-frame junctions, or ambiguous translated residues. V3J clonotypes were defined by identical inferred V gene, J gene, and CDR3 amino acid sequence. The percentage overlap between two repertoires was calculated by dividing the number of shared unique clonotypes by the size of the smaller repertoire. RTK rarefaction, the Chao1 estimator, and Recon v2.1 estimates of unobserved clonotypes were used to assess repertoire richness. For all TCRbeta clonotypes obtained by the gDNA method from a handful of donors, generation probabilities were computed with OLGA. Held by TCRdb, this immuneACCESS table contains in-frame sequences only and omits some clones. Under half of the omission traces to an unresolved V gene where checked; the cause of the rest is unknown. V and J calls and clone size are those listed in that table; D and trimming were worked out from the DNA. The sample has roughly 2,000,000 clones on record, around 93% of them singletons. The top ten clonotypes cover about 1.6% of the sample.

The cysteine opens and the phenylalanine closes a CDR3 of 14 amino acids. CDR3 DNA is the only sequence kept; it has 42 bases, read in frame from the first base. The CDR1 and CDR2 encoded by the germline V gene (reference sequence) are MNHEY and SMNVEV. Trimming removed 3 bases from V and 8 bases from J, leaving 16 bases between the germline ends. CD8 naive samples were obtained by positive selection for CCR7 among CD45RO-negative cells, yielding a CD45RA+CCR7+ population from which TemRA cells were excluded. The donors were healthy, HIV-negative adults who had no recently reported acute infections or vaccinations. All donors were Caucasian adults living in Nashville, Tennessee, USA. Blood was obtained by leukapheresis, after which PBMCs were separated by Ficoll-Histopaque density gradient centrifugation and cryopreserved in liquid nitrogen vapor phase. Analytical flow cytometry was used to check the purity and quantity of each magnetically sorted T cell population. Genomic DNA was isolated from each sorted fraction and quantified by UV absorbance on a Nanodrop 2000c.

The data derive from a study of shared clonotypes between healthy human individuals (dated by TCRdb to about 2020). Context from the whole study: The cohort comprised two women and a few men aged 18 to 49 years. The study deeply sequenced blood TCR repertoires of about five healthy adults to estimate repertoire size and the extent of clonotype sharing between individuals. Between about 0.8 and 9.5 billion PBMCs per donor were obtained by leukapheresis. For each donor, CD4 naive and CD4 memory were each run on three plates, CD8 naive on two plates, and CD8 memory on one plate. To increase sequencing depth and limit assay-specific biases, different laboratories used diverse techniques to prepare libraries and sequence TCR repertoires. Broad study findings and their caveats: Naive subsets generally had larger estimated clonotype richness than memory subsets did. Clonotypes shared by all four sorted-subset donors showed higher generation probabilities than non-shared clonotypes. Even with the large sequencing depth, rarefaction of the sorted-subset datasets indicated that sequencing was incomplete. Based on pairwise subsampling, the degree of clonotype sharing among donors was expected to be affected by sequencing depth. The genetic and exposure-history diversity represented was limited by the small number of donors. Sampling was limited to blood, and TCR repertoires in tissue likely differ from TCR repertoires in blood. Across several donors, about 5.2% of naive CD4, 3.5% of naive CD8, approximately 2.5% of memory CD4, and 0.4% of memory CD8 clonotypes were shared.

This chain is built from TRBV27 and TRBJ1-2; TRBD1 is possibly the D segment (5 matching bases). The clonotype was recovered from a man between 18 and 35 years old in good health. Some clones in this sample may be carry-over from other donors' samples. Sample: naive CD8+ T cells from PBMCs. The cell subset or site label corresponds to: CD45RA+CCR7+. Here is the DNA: TGTGCCAGCAGTTTTTTTAACGGGGGGGAGGGCTACACCTTC. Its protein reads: CASSFFNGGEGYTF.